This TCR beta chain was sequenced for a study of T cells after yellow fever vaccination. This clonotype showed up many times. TCRdb re-called the 5' RACE reads through MiXCR, storing one row per CDR3 protein. The sample holds approximately 32,000 distinct CDR3 sequences, roughly a tenth seen once. CDR3 length: 15 residues. From germline, CDR1 is SGHRS and CDR2 YFSETQ. Trimming removed 0 bases at V and 3 bases at J, with 10 bases between. This receptor was taken from a man younger than 35 who received the YFV17D yellow fever vaccine. Source: PBMCs, either bulk or a sorted T-cell subset (CD4+, CD8+, memory, or dextramer-sorted; not recorded which), taken around 15 days after the first yellow fever vaccination. The rearrangement links TRBV5-1 to TRBJ1-5; perhaps TRBD1 as D (5 bases). CDR3: CASSLGTGVNQPQHF. In nucleotides, the CDR3 is TGCGCCAGCAGCTTGGGAACAGGCGTCAATCAGCCCCAGCATTTT. The whole variable domain, filled in from reference TRBV5-1 and TRBJ1-5, reads KAGVTQTPRYLIKTRGQQVTLSCSPISGHRSVSWYQQTPGQGLQFLFEYFSETQRNKGNFPGRFSGRQFSNSRSEMNVSTLELGDSALYLCASSLGTGVNQPQHFGDGTRLSIL.